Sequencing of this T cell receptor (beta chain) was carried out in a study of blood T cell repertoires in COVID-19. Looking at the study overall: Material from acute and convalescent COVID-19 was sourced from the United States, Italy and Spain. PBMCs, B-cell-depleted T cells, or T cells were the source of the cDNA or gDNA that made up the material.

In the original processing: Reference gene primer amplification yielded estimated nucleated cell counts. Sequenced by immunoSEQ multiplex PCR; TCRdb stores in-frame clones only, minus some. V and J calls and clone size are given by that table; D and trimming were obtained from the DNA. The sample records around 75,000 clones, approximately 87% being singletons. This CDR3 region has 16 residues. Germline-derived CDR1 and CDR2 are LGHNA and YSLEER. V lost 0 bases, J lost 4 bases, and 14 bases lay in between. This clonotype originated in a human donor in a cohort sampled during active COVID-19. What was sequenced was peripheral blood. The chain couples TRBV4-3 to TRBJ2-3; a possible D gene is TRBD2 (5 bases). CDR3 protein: CASSQDTLALPDTQYF. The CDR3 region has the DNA TGCGCCAGCAGCCAAGATACCCTAGCCTTACCAGATACGCAGTATTTT.